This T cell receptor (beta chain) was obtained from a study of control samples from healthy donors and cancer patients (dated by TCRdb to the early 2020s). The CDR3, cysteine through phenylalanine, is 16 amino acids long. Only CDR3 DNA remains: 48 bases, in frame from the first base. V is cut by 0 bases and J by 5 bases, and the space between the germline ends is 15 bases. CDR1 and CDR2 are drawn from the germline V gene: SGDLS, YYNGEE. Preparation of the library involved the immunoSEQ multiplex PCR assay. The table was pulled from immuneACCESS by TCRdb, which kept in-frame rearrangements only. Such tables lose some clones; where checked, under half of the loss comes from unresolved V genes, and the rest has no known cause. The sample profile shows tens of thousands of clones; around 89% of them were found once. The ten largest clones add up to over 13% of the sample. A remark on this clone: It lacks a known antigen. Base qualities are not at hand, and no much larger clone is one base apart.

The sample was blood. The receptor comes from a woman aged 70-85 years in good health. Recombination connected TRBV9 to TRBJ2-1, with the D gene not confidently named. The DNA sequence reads TGTGCCAGCAGCGTAGGGCCCTCTGTTAAGAACAATGAGCAGTTCTTC. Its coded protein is CASSVGPSVKNNEQFF.